The 27 T cell receptor beta chains listed next were all sequenced from one sample in a study of T cell clonality in common variable immunodeficiency. This table comes from immunoSEQ multiplex PCR, and its TCRdb copy is limited to in-frame clones, with some not included. The sample has roughly 34,000 clones, none seen only once; the top ten hold under 3%. The specimen sequenced was peripheral blood mononuclear cells. The receptors here all came from a person between 18 and 75 years old in good health.

This clone was counted many times. This CDR3 is CASSVARSTDTQYF. The part of the CDR3 DNA that was read is TGTGCCAGCAGTGTCGCGCGGAGCACAGATACG. J is TRBJ2-3 and V is TRBV6-1, with D uncertain. The CDR3 end is not reached by the read, which stops 3 residues before it; the germline J gene fills it in. CDR3 size: 14 residues. The germline V gene encodes CDR1 MNHNS and CDR2 SASEGT. V was shortened by 4 bases and J by 0 bases, with 8 bases between the two germline ends.

This clone was counted ten times or more. The observed sequence ends 3 residues before the CDR3 terminus, with the missing tail filled in from the germline J gene. V and J are TRBV12-3 or TRBV12-4 and TRBJ2-3; D is unresolved. This CDR3 has 12 residues. Trimming stripped 5 bases from V and 4 bases from J, with 7 bases between. The sequenced CDR3 bases are TGTGCCAGCAGTCCCGGTCCAGATACG. Amino acid sequence: CASSPGPDT. The CDR3, in full, reads CASSPGPDTQYF.

This clone counts as medium-sized. The missing CDR3 end, 3 residues past where the read stops, is filled in from the germline J gene. The J gene is TRBJ1-1, the V gene TRBV2, with TRBD1 as a possible D gene (5 bases). The CDR3 contains 13 residues. Germline V CDR1 and CDR2: SNHLY, FYNNEI. The part of the CDR3 DNA that was read is TGTGCCAGCAGTCCCGGGACTAGCGGGATT. This codes for CASSPGTSGI. From start to end, the CDR3 is CASSPGTSGIAFF.

This clone was counted many times. The read ends 3 residues early relative to the CDR3; the germline J gene fills the gap. The V call is TRBV6-1, the J call TRBJ2-3; D remains ambiguous. Trimming stripped 2 bases from V and 2 bases from J, with 11 bases between. Per the germline V gene, CDR1 is MNHNS and CDR2 is SASEGT. The CDR3 has 15 residues. The covered CDR3 bases are TGTGCCAGCAGTGAAAGGTGGTCCAACACAGATACG. Amino acid sequence: CASSERWSNTDT. The complete CDR3 sequence is CASSERWSNTDTQYF.

This clone came up many times. Read data end 3 residues before the CDR3 end; the end is taken from the germline J gene. This chain joins TRBV29-1 and TRBJ2-6; D not resolved. The V end was cut by 5 bases, the J end by 0 bases, with 2 bases between. There are 12 residues in the CDR3. Germline V gene sequence: CDR1 SQVTM, CDR2 ANQGSEA. The DNA read from the CDR3 is TGCAGCGTTCGCTCTGGGGCCAACGTC. Its protein is CSVRSGANV. The complete CDR3 sequence is CSVRSGANVLTF. Looking up the rest from reference TRBV29-1 and TRBJ2-6 gives the full variable domain: SAVISQKPSRDICQRGTSLTIQCQVDSQVTMMFWYRQQPGQSLTLIATANQGSEATYESGFVIDKFPISRPNLTFSTLTVSNMSPEDSSIYLCSVRSGANVLTFGAGSRLTVL.

The table lists this clone with many counts. The read falls 3 residues short of the CDR3 end, and the missing part is taken from the germline J gene. V is TRBV4-1 and J is TRBJ2-7, with 10 positions matching TRBD2. V was pared by 0 bases and J by 0 bases, with 5 bases of the junction left unmatched. Germline CDR1 MGHRA, CDR2 YSYEKL. The CDR3 runs to 17 residues. CDR3 bases read: TGCGCCAGCAGCCAAGATCGTCCTAGCGGGGGCTCCTACGAG. Translating it yields CASSQDRPSGGSYE. The entire CDR3 reads CASSQDRPSGGSYEQYF.

This clone was observed at least ten times. The read ends 3 residues early relative to the CDR3; the germline J gene fills the gap. The rearrangement links TRBV7-9 to TRBJ1-4; 7 nucleotides match TRBD1. In germline, CDR1 is SEHNR, CDR2 FQNEAQ (reference sequence). The CDR3 totals 14 residues. V trimming: 6 bases; J trimming: 5 bases; junction bases outside the gene matches: 6. CDR3 bases read: TGTGCCAGCAGTCGCACAGGGGCGAATGAAAAA. Translation: CASSRTGANEK. The whole CDR3 sequence reads CASSRTGANEKLFF.

This clone was recorded many times. The read ends 3 residues early relative to the CDR3; the germline J gene fills the gap. The chain combines TRBV15 with TRBJ1-4; TRBD1 aligns across 8 bases. Germline lookup yields CDR1 LNHNV and CDR2 YYDKDF (reference sequence). The V gene end was trimmed by 2 bases and the J gene end by 7 bases; junction bases not matched to a gene: 6. The length of the CDR3 is 15 residues. Here the CDR3 reads CATSRSRQGSEKLFF. Incomplete CDR3 DNA: TGTGCCACCAGCAGATCCAGACAGGGGAGTGAAAAA.

This clone was found many times. Read sequence stops 3 residues before the CDR3 end, and the germline J gene provides the missing end. The V and J genes are TRBV19 and TRBJ2-3, with TRBD1 identical over 9 bases. The germline gives CDR1 LNHDA, CDR2 SQIVND (reference sequence). V lost 3 bases, J lost 6 bases, and 7 bases stayed unmatched. This CDR3 is 15 amino acids long. Partial CDR3 DNA: TGTGCCAGTAGTATCGGACAGGGGCACCGCGATACG. It codes for CASSIGQGHRDT. The CDR3, in full, reads CASSIGQGHRDTQYF.

This clone has at least ten counts. The read ends 3 residues shy of where the CDR3 ends; the end is completed using the germline J gene. This chain joins TRBV11-2 and TRBJ2-5, with 8 nucleotides matching TRBD2. CDR1 and CDR2 from the germline V gene are SGHAT and FQNNGV. After removal of 6 bases from V and 1 base from J, the junction contained 4 bases not matched to a gene. This CDR3 comprises 14 residues. The sequenced part of the CDR3 DNA is TGTGCCAGCAGTTCTAGCGGGCTCCAAGAGACC. Its translation: CASSSSGLQET. The complete CDR3 sequence is CASSSSGLQETQYF.

This clone was detected many times. Read sequence stops 3 residues before the CDR3 end, and the germline J gene provides the missing end. The rearrangement links TRBV20-1 to TRBJ2-1, with a weak D call TRBD1 (5 bases). With 6 bases removed from V and 2 bases from J, the gap between germline ends came to 11 bases. The CDR3 extends over 13 amino acids. Germline V gene data show CDR1 as DFQATT and CDR2 as SNEGSKA (reference sequence). CDR3 protein: CSAKTEPYNEQFF. The CDR3 DNA, read in part, is TGCAGTGCGAAGACAGAACCCTACAATGAG.

This clone was detected ten times or more. The read terminates 3 residues before the CDR3 end, so the remaining end is supplied by the germline J gene. The rearrangement uses TRBV20-1 and TRBJ1-1; D is perhaps TRBD1 (6 bases). V shed 3 bases and J shed 0 bases, with 17 bases lying between them. This CDR3 is built from 16 residues. Germline loops: CDR1 DFQATT, CDR2 SNEGSKA (reference sequence). The covered CDR3 bases are TGCAGTGCTAGCCGGGCGGGGGCAAGCTTGAACACTGAA. It yields the protein CSASRAGASLNTE. The whole CDR3 is CSASRAGASLNTEAFF.

In this sample, this clone turned up many times. From the germline J gene comes the end of the CDR3, since the read stops 3 residues before it. The rearrangement links TRBV7-6 to TRBJ2-2, with TRBD2 matching 8 bases. Looked up from germline, CDR1 is SGHVS and CDR2 is FNYEAQ. The CDR3 is 16 residues long. V lost 7 bases to trimming and J lost 4 bases; unmatched junction nucleotides: 11. The sequenced CDR3 bases are TGTGCCAGCAACCTACCCGGGGGGGTGAGCACCGGGGAG. It codes for CASNLPGGVSTGE. The whole CDR3 reads CASNLPGGVSTGELFF.

CDR3 DNA (partial): TGTGCCAGCAGCCTCGGCAACGGGTACGAG. Protein product: CASSLGNGYE. Given in full, the CDR3 is CASSLGNGYEQYF. V gene TRBV7-2 combines with J gene TRBJ2-7; D is unresolved. With the read ending 3 residues before the CDR3 end, the germline J gene is used to fill in that end. Trimming removed 5 bases from V and 4 bases from J, with 12 bases in between. The CDR3 consists of 13 residues. The V gene's germline CDR1 is SGHTA and CDR2 FQGNSA. Filled out from reference TRBV7-2 and TRBJ2-7, the complete variable domain reads GAGVSQSPSNKVTEKGKDVELRCDPISGHTALYWYRQSLGQGLEFLIYFQGNSAPDKSGLPSDRFSAERTGGSVSTLTIQRTQQEDSAVYLCASSLGNGYEQYFGPGTRLTVT.

This clone has ten or more counts. The sequenced fragment ends 3 residues before the CDR3 boundary, so the rest is inferred from the germline J gene. This chain joins TRBV20-1 and TRBJ1-4, with 7 bases fitting TRBD1. This CDR3 is built from 16 residues. The J segment lost 8 bases and the V segment lost 0 bases, leaving 12 bases of the junction unmatched. Germline-derived CDR1 and CDR2 are DFQATT and SNEGSKA (reference sequence). The CDR3 bases that were read are TGCAGTGCTAGAGATCCAGGGGGAGCAGGCGACGAAAAA. Translating it yields CSARDPGGAGDEK. The full CDR3 protein reads CSARDPGGAGDEKLFF.

This clone was detected ten times or more. CDR3 sequence: CASRGEGATEAFF. CDR3 bases read: TGTGCCAGCAGGGGGGAGGGGGCCACTGAA. This sequence joins TRBV2 and TRBJ1-1; 7 bases fit TRBD1. Sequencing ends 3 residues short of the CDR3 end; the germline J gene provides the rest. Germline V CDR1 and CDR2: SNHLY, FYNNEI. With 6 bases clipped from V and 4 bases from J, the junction kept 5 bases outside the gene matches. CDR3 length: 13 residues. Looking up the rest from reference TRBV2 and TRBJ1-1 gives the full variable domain: EPEVTQTPSHQVTQMGQEVILRCVPISNHLYFYWYRQILGQKVEFLVSFYNNEISEKSEIFDDQFSVERPDGSNFTLKIRSTKLEDSAMYFCASRGEGATEAFFGQGTRLTVV.

Ten or more counts support this clone. The CDR3 is cut off 3 residues early in the read; its end comes from the germline J gene. V usage is TRBV20-1 and J usage is TRBJ1-5, with TRBD1 matching 8 bases. Germline V gives CDR1 DFQATT, CDR2 SNEGSKA (reference sequence). V lost 4 bases and J lost 6; bases outside the gene matches: 5. The CDR3 loop spans 13 amino acids. The CDR3 bases that were read are TGCAGTGCTACGGACAGGGCCACTCAGCCC. Protein sequence: CSATDRATQP. The complete CDR3 sequence is CSATDRATQPQHF.

This clone showed up many times. Incomplete CDR3 DNA: TGTGCCAGCAGTATAAGGCCGGGACAGGGGATGAACTATGGC. Protein sequence: CASSIRPGQGMNYG. The entire CDR3 sequence reads CASSIRPGQGMNYGYTF. J is TRBJ1-2 and V is TRBV13; 10 nucleotides align to TRBD1. With the read ending 3 residues before the CDR3 end, the germline J gene is used to fill in that end. CDR1 PRHDT and CDR2 FYEKMQ come from the germline V gene (reference sequence). V gave up 6 bases and J gave up 2 bases; unmatched junction bases: 12. The CDR3 length is 17 residues.

Worth noting for this clone: The read terminates 3 residues before the CDR3 end, so the remaining end is supplied by the germline J gene. This rearrangement joins TRBV11-2 to TRBJ2-7; 8 bases are shared with TRBD1. V lost 5 bases to trimming and J lost 6 bases; unmatched junction nucleotides: 9. Germline-derived CDR1 and CDR2 are SGHAT and FQNNGV. The CDR3 is 14 amino acids. CDR3 DNA, as far as it was read: TGTGCCAGCAGCCTCGCCGGGACAGGCCTCGAG. It encodes CASSLAGTGLE. The CDR3 in full is CASSLAGTGLEQYF. Variable domain in full (rest from reference TRBV11-2 and TRBJ2-7): EAGVAQSPRYKIIEKRQSVAFWCNPISGHATLYWYQQILGQGPKLLIQFQNNGVVDDSQLPKDRFSAERLKGVDSTLKIQPAKLEDSAVYLCASSLAGTGLEQYFGPGTRLTVT.

This clone was counted many times. The CDR3 DNA, read in part, is TGTGCCAGCAGCTTATCGCAGCGGGGTACAGATACG. It specifies CASSLSQRGTDT. Given in full, the CDR3 is CASSLSQRGTDTQYF. The chain recombines TRBV7-2 with TRBJ2-3; 7 bases are shared with TRBD2. The DNA ends 3 residues before the CDR3 does, and the rest of the CDR3 is filled in from the germline J gene. After removal of 2 bases from V and 3 bases from J, the junction contained 5 bases not matched to a gene. The CDR3 is 15 residues long. Germline V gene sequence: CDR1 SGHTA, CDR2 FQGNSA.

The sample holds many counts of this clone. Read coverage stops 3 residues before the CDR3 terminus; the germline J gene supplies the remainder. This chain uses TRBV20-1 with TRBJ1-6; 8 nucleotides line up with TRBD1. The CDR3 is 15 amino acids. The germline CDR1 and CDR2 sequences are DFQATT and SNEGSKA (reference sequence). Unmatched junction bases numbered 10, after V lost 3 bases and J lost 9 bases. CDR3 amino acids: CSASSRGREISPLHF. The sequenced CDR3 bases are TGCAGTGCTAGTAGCAGGGGGCGCGAAATTTCACCC.

This clone was counted at least ten times. The CDR3 end falls 3 residues outside the read, so it is completed with the germline J gene. The chain recombines TRBV7-9 with TRBJ2-2, with TRBD1 identical over 12 bases. Germline CDR1 is SEHNR and CDR2 is FQNEAQ (reference sequence). CDR3 size: 15 residues. The ends lost 5 bases at V and 8 bases at J; junction bases unmatched: 6. The CDR3 sequence: CASSAGTGGMGELFF. CDR3 DNA, as far as it was read: TGTGCCAGCAGCGCCGGGACAGGGGGCATGGGGGAG.

This clone has at least ten counts. With the read ending 3 residues before the CDR3 end, the germline J gene is used to fill in that end. This chain uses TRBV18 with TRBJ2-1; the match to TRBD2 covers 13 bases. The CDR3 consists of 17 residues. V was clipped by 2 bases and J by 0 bases; unmatched bases: 1. Germline values: CDR1 KGHSH, CDR2 LQKENI. CDR3 sequence reads: CASSPTSGGGSYNEQFF. CDR3 bases read: TGTGCCAGCTCACCAACTAGCGGGGGGGGCTCCTACAATGAG.

There are many counts of this clone. The CDR3 end is not reached by the read, which stops 3 residues before it; the germline J gene fills it in. The V and J genes are TRBV6-4 and TRBJ2-1; 10 nucleotides agree with TRBD2. Unmatched junction bases numbered 6, after V lost 5 bases and J lost 5 bases. Germline V gives CDR1 MRHNA, CDR2 SNTAGT. The length of the CDR3 is 15 residues. CDR3 sequence reads: CASSQGLARHNEQFF. The DNA read from the CDR3 is TGTGCCAGCAGTCAGGGACTAGCGAGACACAATGAG.

To note about this clone: Coverage ceases 3 residues before the CDR3 finishes, and the germline J gene fills in the end. The V and J genes are TRBV7-9 and TRBJ1-1; a possible D gene is TRBD1 (5 bases). Germline values: CDR1 SEHNR, CDR2 FQNEAQ (reference sequence). V was clipped by 3 bases and J by 5 bases, with 13 bases between them. This CDR3 has 14 amino acids. The DNA read from the CDR3 is TGTGCCAGCAGCTTTCCTCAGGGTATTACTGAA. Translating it yields CASSFPQGITE. From start to end, the CDR3 is CASSFPQGITEAFF.

This clone was observed at least ten times. Read data end 3 residues before the CDR3 end; the end is taken from the germline J gene. The V and J genes are TRBV20-1 and TRBJ1-2; D is possibly TRBD1 (6 bases). Trimming took off 6 bases at V and 7 bases at J, with 18 bases between the two ends. CDR3 size: 13 residues. CDR1 and CDR2 from the germline V gene are DFQATT and SNEGSKA (reference sequence). Partial CDR3 DNA: TGCAGTGCCGACCGCCCCGACAGGCGTGGC. This codes for CSADRPDRRG. The entire CDR3 sequence reads CSADRPDRRGYTF.

This clone was observed at least ten times. The CDR3 end lies 3 residues beyond the end of the read and is filled in from the germline J gene. The rearrangement uses TRBV6-1 and TRBJ1-2; possible D gene TRBD1, 5 bases. This CDR3 has 13 amino acids. The V end lost 2 bases, the J end lost 6 bases, and 10 bases lay between the germline ends. Germline V gene data show CDR1 as MNHNS and CDR2 as SASEGT. CDR3 amino acids: CASSETGGDGYTF. The sequenced part of the CDR3 DNA is TGTGCCAGCAGTGAAACGGGGGGGGATGGC.